This T cell receptor (beta chain) is drawn from a study of T cell clones after liver transplantation. The overall study: At least one year of complete immunosuppression withdrawal without enzymes over twice normal defined tolerance.

CDR3 length: 13 amino acids. Germline CDR1 and CDR2: SGHNT and YENEEA. The germline V and J ends were trimmed by 6 bases and 5 bases, with 12 bases remaining between them. The assay was immunoSEQ multiplex PCR, and TCRdb's table has in-frame clones only and misses some. The sample has about 68,000 clones; nearly 95% are singletons. Material: CD4+ T cells from blood, obtained approximately 25 months after liver transplant. J is TRBJ2-3 and V is TRBV11-3, with D maybe TRBD1 (6 bases). The source is a human patient who received a liver transplant. Some T cells may be transferred from the graft donor. CDR3 coding DNA: TGTGCCAGCAGTTTAACGGACAGAGATACGCAGTATTTT. Protein: CASSLTDRDTQYF.